The 32 T cell receptor beta chains reported below all come from one sample, sequenced in a study of T cells in Graves' hyperthyroidism and ophthalmopathy (dated by TCRdb to the late 2010s). Receptor amplification or capture employed multiplex PCR. Sequencing instrument: Illumina HiSeq 2000. Amplification of TCR beta CDR3 regions was carried out from RNA transcripts. The TCR CDR3 was subjected to a first round of RT-PCR using the HTBI primer set and the Qiagen OneStep RT-PCR kit. The raw public reads went through TCRdb reprocessing: fastp at Q25, MiXCR clone calling, in-frame beta chains kept. One record per CDR3 amino acid sequence lists the most common genes and DNA. This sample holds about 360,000 distinct CDR3 sequences; approximately 12% were observed only once. Less than 25% of the sample lies in the top ten. The sequencing input was blood. Receptors originate from a man aged 30 to 39 with Graves' hyperthyroidism that later progressed to Graves' ophthalmopathy.

This clonotype was seen more than once but under ten times. J is TRBJ2-3 and V is TRBV20-1, with 15 bases aligning to TRBD2. The CDR3 totals 19 residues. Per the germline V gene, CDR1 is DFQATT and CDR2 is SNEGSKA (reference sequence). This CDR3 reads CSAPRTSGGAPSSTDTQYF. The CDR3 coding sequence is TGCAGCGCACCCCGGACTAGCGGGGGGGCTCCCTCTAGCACAGATACGCAGTATTTT.

Points on this clonotype: The junction does not match germline at one end; this may be a read error. V and J are TRBV29-1 and TRBJ2-1, with TRBD1 identical over 11 bases. The CDR3 spans 14 residues. Germline lookup yields CDR1 SQVTM and CDR2 ANQGSEA. The DNA of the CDR3 is TGCAGCGCCGGACGGACAGGGGGCAGGAATGAGCGGTTCTTC. Translation gives CSAGRTGGRNERFF.

The chain recombines TRBV4-1 with TRBJ1-1; D is unclear. Germline assignment: CDR1 MGHRA and CDR2 YSYEKL. The V end was cut by 2 bases, the J end by 1 base, with 14 bases between. The CDR3 runs 16 residues. CDR3 protein: CASSQTGGIQNTEAFF. The CDR3 DNA reads TGCGCCAGCAGCCAAACGGGTGGGATCCAGAACACTGAAGCTTTCTTT.

This clonotype was seen a handful of times. The CDR3 loop is CASSIRGSSSYNEQFF. The DNA of the CDR3 is TGTGCCAGCAGCATACGGGGGTCGAGCTCCTACAATGAGCAGTTCTTC. The rearrangement joins TRBV11-1 to TRBJ2-1; D might be TRBD2 (6 bases). V lost 5 bases and J 0 bases, leaving 14 bases between the germline ends. Germline V lookup: CDR1 SGHAT, CDR2 FQDESV (reference sequence). The CDR3 has 16 amino acids.

Comments on this clonotype: It is likely a read error, because the conserved phenylalanine at the end of the CDR3 is missing. Because the CDR3's place on the DNA is in doubt, the DNA is left out and the CDR3 is given as listed by TCRdb. The V and J genes are TRBV6-2 or TRBV6-3 and TRBJ2-7; TRBD2, the table's D call, lacks a check against the DNA. The CDR3 totals 13 residues, both ends included. CDR1 MNHEY and CDR2 SVGEGT come from the germline V gene. This chain's CDR3 is CASRAGGLYEQCL.

This clonotype was seen repeatedly, ten times or more. The chain carries TRBV27 and TRBJ2-3; 7 bases line up with TRBD1. After removal of 0 bases from V and 0 bases from J, the junction contained 9 bases not matched to a gene. There are 18 residues in the CDR3. CDR1 MNHEY and CDR2 SMNVEV come from the germline V gene (reference sequence). The CDR3 sequence: CASSLSPGDRPSTDTQYF. CDR3 in DNA: TGTGCCAGCAGTTTATCACCCGGGGACAGACCTAGCACAGATACGCAGTATTTT.

Many counts were recorded for this clonotype. The chain combines TRBV2 with TRBJ2-1; 16 nucleotides match TRBD2. Germline assignment: CDR1 SNHLY and CDR2 FYNNEI. The trim removed 2 bases at V and 10 bases at J, leaving 2 bases unmatched. The CDR3 sequence is 15 residues long. The CDR3: CASSETGLAGGEQFF. The CDR3 DNA sequence: TGTGCCAGCAGTGAAACGGGACTAGCGGGGGGGGAGCAGTTCTTC.

This clonotype was counted at least ten times. The V gene is TRBV6-2 or TRBV6-3, the J gene TRBJ1-1, with D uncertain. The CDR3 length is 14 residues. Germline assignment: CDR1 MNHEY and CDR2 SVGEGT. The V end was cut by 2 bases, the J end by 0 bases, with 7 bases between. CDR3 sequence reads: CASSYKPMNTEAFF. In DNA, the CDR3 is TGTGCCAGCAGTTACAAGCCGATGAACACTGAAGCTTTCTTT.

This clonotype was seen repeatedly, ten times or more. The chain carries TRBV6-2 or TRBV6-3 and TRBJ2-7; D tentatively fits TRBD1 or TRBD2 (5 bases each). Per germline, CDR1 MNHEY and CDR2 SVGEGT. V gave up 5 bases and J gave up 3 bases, with 17 bases separating them. There are 15 residues in the CDR3. CDR3 DNA: TGTGCCAGCAGTCCACCGGGACGGGGACGCTACGAGCAGTACTTC. This encodes CASSPPGRGRYEQYF.

Details on this clonotype: A much bigger clone sits one base away, suggesting this may be a read error. V usage is TRBV6-9 and J usage is TRBJ1-1; 8 bases agree with TRBD1. The CDR3 loop spans 17 amino acids. Looked up from germline, CDR1 is MNHGY and CDR2 is SVAAGI. The CDR3 spells CASSYRPGQVWNAEAFF. CDR3 nucleotides: TGTGCCAGCAGTTACCGACCGGGACAGGTCTGGAACGCTGAAGCTTTCTTT.

This clonotype has a count of ten or more. The V gene is TRBV2, the J gene TRBJ1-1; 9 positions match TRBD1. The CDR3 spans 14 residues. Germline loops: CDR1 SNHLY, CDR2 FYNNEI. J gave up 4 bases and V 6 bases, and 6 bases lay outside the gene matches. CDR3 nucleotide sequence: TGTGCCAGCAGAGCCGGGACAGGGAGCACTGAAGCTTTCTTT. Its protein product is CASRAGTGSTEAFF. The variable domain in full, completed from reference TRBV2 and TRBJ1-1, reads EPEVTQTPSHQVTQMGQEVILRCVPISNHLYFYWYRQILGQKVEFLVSFYNNEISEKSEIFDDQFSVERPDGSNFTLKIRSTKLEDSAMYFCASRAGTGSTEAFFGQGTRLTVV.

This clonotype was counted at least ten times. The chain couples TRBV9 to TRBJ2-1, with 8 bases lining up with TRBD2. V was clipped by 0 bases and J by 8 bases; unmatched bases: 4. Germline V gene lookup returns CDR1 SGDLS and CDR2 YYNGEE. CDR3 length equals 14 residues. CDR3 sequence (DNA): TGTGCCAGCAGCGTAGCGGGGGGGATGTATGAGCAGTTCTTC. Its protein product is CASSVAGGMYEQFF.

This chain connects TRBV30 to TRBJ1-4; TRBD1 agrees at 7 bases. There are 14 residues in the CDR3. The J segment lost 0 bases and the V segment lost 5 bases, leaving 3 bases of the junction unmatched. The germline CDR1 and CDR2 sequences are GTSNPN and SVGIG (reference sequence). The CDR3 reads CAWETGSTNEKLFF. CDR3 coding DNA: TGTGCCTGGGAGACAGGGTCAACTAATGAAAAACTGTTTTTT.

This clonotype was found a few times. This rearrangement joins TRBV4-1 to TRBJ2-7, with D perhaps TRBD1 (6 bases). The V end lost 0 bases, the J end lost 5 bases, and 11 bases lay between the germline ends. The CDR3 runs to 14 residues. Germline assignment: CDR1 MGHRA and CDR2 YSYEKL. CDR3 in amino acids: CASSQDRAGDEQYF. The DNA for the CDR3 is TGCGCCAGCAGCCAAGATAGGGCAGGGGACGAGCAGTACTTC.

V and J are TRBV6-2 or TRBV6-3 and TRBJ2-3, with D possibly called TRBD1 or TRBD2 (6 bases each). The V gene lost 2 bases and the J gene lost 5 bases, with 17 bases spanning the gap. CDR1 is MNHEY, CDR2 SVGEGT, per germline. The length of the CDR3 is 16 residues. CDR3 residues: CASSYVFTGAGDTQYF. CDR3 sequence (DNA): TGTGCCAGCAGTTACGTTTTTACGGGGGCCGGAGATACGCAGTATTTT.

This clonotype was seen at least ten times. This sequence joins TRBV12-3 or TRBV12-4 and TRBJ1-2; D is uncertain. V dropped 1 base and J dropped 6 bases, with 18 bases sitting between them. The CDR3 runs 16 residues. DNA for the CDR3: TGTGCCAGCAGTTTAGGTGTGGCTCGCGGTGGGAATGGCTACACCTTC. It translates to CASSLGVARGGNGYTF.

The genes are TRBV28 and TRBJ2-7, with 7 bases matching TRBD1. Trimming at V came to 3 bases and at J to 3 bases, leaving 8 bases not matched to a gene. The CDR3 is 15 amino acids. Germline-derived CDR1 and CDR2 are MDHEN and SYDVKM. CDR3 coding DNA: TGTGCCAGCAGTTTTCCCCGGGACAGAGACTACGAGCAGTACTTC. Translated, it gives CASSFPRDRDYEQYF.

This clonotype came up many times. The chain links TRBV7-9 to TRBJ2-1, with D perhaps TRBD2 (6 bases). The ends were cut back, 4 bases at V and 6 bases at J, with 10 bases in the middle. The germline V gene has CDR1 SEHNR and CDR2 FQNEAQ (reference sequence). This CDR3 spans 13 amino acids. In nucleotides, the CDR3 is TGTGCCAGCAGCTCCAGGGACTTCAATGAGCAGTTCTTC. Protein: CASSSRDFNEQFF.

Ten or more counts support this clonotype. The chain uses TRBV28 and TRBJ2-7; 7 nucleotides line up with TRBD1. The V gene end was trimmed by 6 bases and the J gene end by 0 bases; junction bases not matched to a gene: 8. Germline V gene sequence: CDR1 MDHEN, CDR2 SYDVKM. This CDR3 is 15 amino acids long. The CDR3 sequence: CASSGRDSISYEQYF. The CDR3 DNA sequence: TGTGCCAGCAGCGGCAGGGACAGCATCTCCTACGAGCAGTACTTC.

This clonotype was detected ten times or more. The chain couples TRBV6-1 to TRBJ1-4; no firm D call. The CDR3 runs 14 residues. Germline CDR1 is MNHNS and CDR2 is SASEGT. V was shortened by 6 bases and J by 0 bases, with 8 bases between the two germline ends. The CDR3 DNA sequence: TGTGCCAGCAGACCCCGGACAACTAATGAAAAACTGTTTTTT. This translates into CASRPRTTNEKLFF.

This clonotype was observed once. Relative to the germline gene, one junction end is altered; a read error may explain this. This sequence joins TRBV6-1 and TRBJ1-5; TRBD1 matches at 7 bases. The germline V gene encodes CDR1 MNHNS and CDR2 SASEGT. CDR3 length: 19 amino acids. CDR3 nucleotide sequence: TGTGCCAGCAGTGAATATAGGGGGCATGCTCGTTATGGCAATCAGCCCCAGCAGTTT. Its translation is CASSEYRGHARYGNQPQQF.

CDR3 residues: CASSRGAMNYGYTF. In DNA form, the CDR3 reads TGTGCCAGCAGCCGAGGGGCCATGAACTATGGCTACACCTTC. This sequence joins TRBV3-1 and TRBJ1-2; maybe TRBD1 (5 bases). Germline lookup yields CDR1 LGHDT and CDR2 YNNKEL (reference sequence). V gave up 4 bases and J gave up 2 bases, with 11 bases separating them. There are 14 residues in the CDR3.

For this clonotype: This may come from a read error, since a much larger clone is one base off. V is TRBV5-1 and J is TRBJ2-3; D uncertain. This CDR3 is 11 amino acids long. V lost 2 bases, J lost 5 bases, and 3 bases lay in between. The germline gives CDR1 SGHRS, CDR2 YFSETQ. Here the CDR3 reads CASSFKDTQYF. CDR3 in DNA: TGCGCCAGCAGCTTTAAAGATACGCAGTATTTT. Full variable domain (remainder filled in from reference TRBV5-1 and TRBJ2-3): KAGVTQTPRYLIKTRGQQVTLSCSPISGHRSVSWYQQTPGQGLQFLFEYFSETQRNKGNFPGRFSGRQFSNSRSEMNVSTLELGDSALYLCASSFKDTQYFGPGTRLTVL.

This clonotype has ten or more counts. This sequence joins TRBV7-6 and TRBJ2-5; 7 nucleotides match TRBD1. Germline V CDR1 and CDR2: SGHVS, FNYEAQ. With V trimmed by 5 bases and J by 2 bases, 11 bases remained unmatched. The CDR3 spans 16 residues. The CDR3 protein is CASSTPRDSLQETQYF. The CDR3 DNA is TGTGCCAGCAGCACCCCCCGGGACAGTCTACAAGAGACCCAGTACTTC. Looking up the rest from reference TRBV7-6 and TRBJ2-5 gives the full variable domain: GAGVSQSPRYKVTKRGQDVALRCDPISGHVSLYWYRQALGQGPEFLTYFNYEAQQDKSGLPNDRFSAERPEGSISTLTIQRTEQRDSAMYRCASSTPRDSLQETQYFGPGTRLLVL.

There are many counts of this clonotype. The chain recombines TRBV20-1 with TRBJ2-7, with TRBD1 as a possible D gene (5 bases). Trimming shortened V by 0 bases and J by 2 bases, and 5 bases separated the two germline ends. The CDR3 extends over 12 amino acids. The germline V gene encodes CDR1 DFQATT and CDR2 SNEGSKA (reference sequence). The CDR3 DNA reads TGCAGTGCTAGAGAAGGGGCCTACGAGCAGTACTTC. Encoded protein: CSAREGAYEQYF.

As for this clonotype: It may be a read error: a sequence one base away is much more abundant. CDR3 in amino acids: CSTRGRRQGAVLMNTEAFF. DNA for the CDR3: TGCAGTACTAGAGGCCGGAGACAGGGGGCGGTCCTCATGAACACTGAAGCTTTCTTT. The chain recombines TRBV20-1 with TRBJ1-1, with 10 bases matching TRBD1. Germline-derived CDR1 and CDR2 are DFQATT and SNEGSKA (reference sequence). This CDR3 has 19 amino acids.

This clonotype was found many times. The chain is built from TRBV9 and TRBJ1-1; a possible D gene is TRBD1 (6 bases). V dropped 4 bases and J dropped 4 bases, with 14 bases sitting between them. Germline CDR1 and CDR2: SGDLS and YYNGEE. The CDR3 is 14 amino acids. In nucleotides, the CDR3 is TGTGCCAGCAGCAAGGGGGGTCACGGCACTGAAGCTTTCTTT. It codes for CASSKGGHGTEAFF.

In this sample, this clonotype turned up many times. The chain couples TRBV28 to TRBJ1-4; 10 nucleotides match TRBD1. Germline V gene lookup returns CDR1 MDHEN and CDR2 SYDVKM. V shed 5 bases, J shed 7 bases, and the junction held 7 bases outside the gene matches. The CDR3 length is 15 residues. DNA for the CDR3: TGTGCCAGCAGTACGCCGGGACAGGGGACTGAAAAACTGTTTTTT. Its protein is CASSTPGQGTEKLFF.

This clonotype occurred many times. The chain combines TRBV6-1 with TRBJ2-7; D is unclear. This CDR3 is built from 15 residues. The V gene's germline CDR1 is MNHNS and CDR2 SASEGT. V lost 2 bases and J 3 bases, leaving 14 bases between the germline ends. The CDR3 nucleotides are TGTGCCAGCAGTGAAAGGACGGAAACCTTCTACGAGCAGTACTTC. The encoded protein is CASSERTETFYEQYF.

This clonotype has ten or more counts. The CDR3 DNA is TGTGCCAGCAGTGGACATTGGAATCCAGATACGCAGTATTTT. It codes for CASSGHWNPDTQYF. This chain uses TRBV12-3 or TRBV12-4 with TRBJ2-3, with D possibly matching TRBD1 (5 bases). Trimming removed 5 bases at V and 4 bases at J, with 13 bases between. CDR3 length equals 14 residues.

This clonotype was seen repeatedly, ten times or more. The rearrangement joins TRBV24-1 to TRBJ2-6, with D tentatively TRBD1 or TRBD2 (5 bases each). V dropped 3 bases and J dropped 2 bases, with 7 bases sitting between them. The CDR3 extends over 15 amino acids. Germline CDR1 reads KGHDR; CDR2 reads SFDVKD. DNA of the CDR3: TGTGCCACCAGTGATGTGGGGGCTGGGGCCAACGTCCTGACTTTC. Its protein is CATSDVGAGANVLTF.

This clonotype was seen many times. The V call is TRBV12-5, the J call TRBJ2-7; D is possibly TRBD1 or TRBD2 (5 bases each). With 1 base removed from V and 5 bases from J, the gap between germline ends came to 12 bases. The CDR3 runs to 14 residues. Germline loops: CDR1 LGHNT, CDR2 FRNRAP. The CDR3 bases are TGTGCTAGTGGTTTGGGGGGACCGTCCAACGAGCAGTACTTC. It is translated as CASGLGGPSNEQYF.